This T cell receptor (beta chain) was obtained from a study of Ad26.COV2.S vaccination and SARS-CoV-2 variants (dated by TCRdb to the early 2020s). Notes on the research overall: Vaccine-arm donors came from COV1001, a multicentre, randomized, double-blind, placebo-controlled phase I-IIa trial of Ad26.COV2.S in healthy adults. Ad26.COV2.S was given intramuscularly at 5x10^10 or 1x10^11 viral particles, as a single shot or as two shots 56 days apart. TCRbeta repertoire sequencing served as the tool for gauging how specific and how broad the SARS-CoV-2-reactive T cell receptors were following Ad26.COV2.S vaccination. The TCR-sequenced set comprised around 30 samples: 19 Ad26.COV2.S vaccine recipients, 5 placebo recipients and 8 SARS-CoV-2 convalescent individuals. Participants in the trial were split at random into five groups of five each, receiving low-dose or high-dose Ad26.COV2.S once or twice, or else placebo on both occasions. Blinding of investigators to trial group allocation was maintained during experiments and outcome assessment.

Broader findings and caveats from the paper: The study was not powered to compare responses between vaccine doses or regimens. After vaccination, substantial breadth of spike-specific CD8+ and CD4+ T cell responses was reported. Non-spike TCR breadth was comparable between vaccine and placebo recipients, consistent with the vaccine containing only spike. Ad26.COV2.S recipients had higher spike-specific TCR breadth than placebo recipients (P = 0.0014). It was noted by the authors that total T cell responses may have been underestimated by the TCR breadth and depth analyses.

Comments on this clone: No cognate antigen has been identified for it. No clone much larger than this one lies a single base away; base qualities are absent.

The immunoSEQ Assay was used to sequence TCRbeta CDR3 regions. After extraction, genomic DNA underwent amplification by bias-controlled multiplex PCR, followed by high-throughput sequencing. As for the authors' bioinformatics: To quantify the absolute abundance of each unique TCRbeta CDR3 region, sequences were collapsed and filtered. T cell fraction was estimated by normalizing TCRbeta template counts to usable DNA, which was measured by amplifying reference genes present in all nucleated cells. Repertoire TCRs were annotated as SARS-CoV-2-specific when V gene, CDR3 amino acid sequence and J gene were exactly matched to a known reactive TCR set. MIRA supplied the reference SARS-CoV-2 TCR set, which was filtered for enrichment in COVID-19-positive ImmuneCODE repertoires so that public or cross-reactive TCRs were removed. Using the MIRA antigens, annotated TCRs were further analysed by specific ORF or by position within an ORF. Breadth was defined as annotated unique rearrangements over total unique productive rearrangements; depth was the summed frequency of those rearrangements. TCR breadth was compared between groups using two-sided Wilcoxon rank-sum tests. TCRdb holds this immuneACCESS table with in-frame rearrangements only. Some clones are missing; in checked studies, unresolved V genes explain under half, and the rest has no known cause. V and J calls and clone size are given by that table; D and trimming were obtained from the DNA. The sample records some 520,000 clones, 70% to 90% of which are singletons. More than 10% of the sample comes from the top ten.

The treatment or condition label, read with the paper, signifies: roughly 20 received Ad26.COV2.S at low or high dose, single or two shots; roughly five received placebo; per-sample allocation not given. For vaccine and placebo recipients, repertoires were sequenced using samples collected on day 63 after the first injection. Between 29 July and 7 August 2020, Cohort 1b enrolled 25 adults aged 18-55 years at one site in Boston, USA. Ad26.COV2.S was a replication-incompetent adenovirus type 26 vector that expressed a prefusion-stabilized SARS-CoV-2 spike protein derived from the original Wuhan strain. According to the germline V gene (reference sequence), CDR1 reads SEHNR and CDR2 reads FQNEAQ. Spanning cysteine to phenylalanine, the CDR3 consists of 14 amino acids. Kept here is only the CDR3 DNA, which spans 42 bases and is read in frame from base 1. Trimming accounts for 10 bases at V and 8 bases at J, while the number of junction bases matched to no gene is 8.

The chain couples TRBV7-9 to TRBJ1-6; 10 middle bases align to TRBD1. The sample here was peripheral blood, taken in a trial of Ad26.COV2.S vaccine versus placebo. The receptor was derived from a person between 18 and 59 years old who received the Ad26.COV2.S COVID-19 vaccine or a placebo. The CDR3 in this case is CATGTGEFHSPLHF. At the DNA level, the sequence is TGTGCCACGGGGACAGGGGAGTTCCATTCACCCCTCCACTTT.